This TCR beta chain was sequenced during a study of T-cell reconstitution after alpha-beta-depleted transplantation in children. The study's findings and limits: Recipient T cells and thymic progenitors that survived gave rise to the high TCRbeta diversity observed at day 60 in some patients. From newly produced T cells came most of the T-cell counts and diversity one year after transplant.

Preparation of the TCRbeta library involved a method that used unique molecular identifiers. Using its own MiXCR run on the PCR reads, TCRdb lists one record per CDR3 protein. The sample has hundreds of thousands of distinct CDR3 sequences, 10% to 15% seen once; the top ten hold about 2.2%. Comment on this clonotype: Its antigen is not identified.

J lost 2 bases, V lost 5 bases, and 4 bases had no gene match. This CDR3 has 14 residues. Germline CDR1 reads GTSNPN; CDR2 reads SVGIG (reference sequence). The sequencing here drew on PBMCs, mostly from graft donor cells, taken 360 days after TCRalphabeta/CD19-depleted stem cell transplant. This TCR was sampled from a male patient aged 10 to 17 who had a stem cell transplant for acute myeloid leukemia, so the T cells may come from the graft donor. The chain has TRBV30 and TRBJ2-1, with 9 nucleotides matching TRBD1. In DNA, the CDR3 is TGTGCCTGGGGAACAGGGGGCGCCTACAATGAGCAGTTCTTC. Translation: CAWGTGGAYNEQFF.